These T cell receptor beta chains were read from a single sample in a study of vaccination and CD4 T cells after COVID-19. No antigen has been identified for these receptors. TCRdb re-analysed the PCR reads in MiXCR, keeping a single row per CDR3 protein. Here the sample spans 20,000 to 25,000 distinct CDR3 sequences, under 65% being singletons. The material was CD4+ T cells from blood, cultured in vitro, obtained after SARS-CoV-2 vaccination. These receptors came from a human donor who received a COVID-19 vaccine. The CDR3 runs from the conserved cysteine through the conserved F or W. D genes are given only for firm matches. Expanded clones get a size class; other rows say once, few or many, or leave the size out.

J,V,size,D,DNA,CDR3
TRBJ1-1,TRBV12-3/TRBV12-4,few,NA,TGTGCCAGCAGTTTCCGCGAGAACACTGAAGCTTTCTTT,CASSFRENTEAFF
TRBJ1-4,TRBV7-9,few,TRBD1,TGTGCCAGCAGCGCCCGACAGGGAGCCAATGAAAAACTGTTTTTT,CASSARQGANEKLFF
TRBJ2-3,TRBV20-1,NA,TRBD2,TGCAGTGCCGGAGGGGGACTAGCGATGACAGATACGCAGTATTTT,CSAGGGLAMTDTQYF
TRBJ2-7,TRBV7-2,NA,NA,TGTGCCAGCAGCTCCCTAGTAAATTACGAGCAGTACTTC,CASSSLVNYEQYF
TRBJ2-3,TRBV28,NA,NA,TGTGCCAGCAGTTCCGACCTTAGCACAGATACGCAGTATTTT,CASSSDLSTDTQYF
TRBJ2-5,TRBV20-1,NA,NA,TGCAGTGCGCTAGCGAAACCCGCATACCAAGAGACCCAGTACTTC,CSALAKPAYQETQYF
TRBJ2-2,TRBV7-3,NA,NA,TGTGCCAGCAGCTTAACACCGAACACCGGGGAGCTGTTTTTT,CASSLTPNTGELFF
TRBJ2-5,TRBV20-1,NA,NA,TGCAGTGCTTTCACCGGGACTCTTTCAGGGACCCAGTACTTC,CSAFTGTLSGTQYF
TRBJ1-2,TRBV6-5,NA,NA,TGTGCCAGCAGTTACTCATTGCAGTACTATGGCTACACCTTC,CASSYSLQYYGYTF
TRBJ2-3,TRBV7-2,NA,NA,TGTGCCAGCAGCCCTCCGTCAATCCCAGATACGCAGTATTTT,CASSPPSIPDTQYF
TRBJ2-5,TRBV7-2,NA,NA,TGTGCCAGCAGCCTCCTAGGGGGAGAGACCCAGTACTTC,CASSLLGGETQYF
TRBJ2-2,TRBV19,NA,TRBD1,TGTGCCAGTAGTCCCTCTCGGGACAGTCAGCTGTTTTTT,CASSPSRDSQLFF
TRBJ1-2,TRBV12-3/TRBV12-4,NA,NA,TGTGCCAGCAGTTTAGCGCGAGGGGGTTTGGACTATGGCTACACCTTC,CASSLARGGLDYGYTF
TRBJ1-2,TRBV20-1,few,NA,TGCAGTGCTAGAAGGGCAGCTATTAACTATGGCTACACCTTC,CSARRAAINYGYTF
TRBJ2-7,TRBV5-4,NA,NA,TGTGCCAGCAGCTCCTCTAACTCCTACGAGCAGTACTTC,CASSSSNSYEQYF
TRBJ1-6,TRBV12-3/TRBV12-4,NA,TRBD1,TGTGCCAGCAGTCAGGGGGAAGACTCACCCCTCCACTTT,CASSQGEDSPLHF
TRBJ2-7,TRBV11-3,once,TRBD2,TGTGCCAGCAGCTTACTCCCCCAGGGACTAGCGGGGGGACCTAACAACTACGAGCAGTACTTC,CASSLLPQGLAGGPNNYEQYF
TRBJ2-7,TRBV6-1,NA,TRBD1,TGTGCCAGCAGTGCTCCGGGACAGGGGGCCGGCGAGCAGTACTTC,CASSAPGQGAGEQYF
TRBJ1-1,TRBV7-7,NA,NA,TGTGCCAGCAGCCCTATTATGACTGAAGCTTTCTTT,CASSPIMTEAFF
TRBJ2-7,TRBV27,NA,TRBD2,TGTGCCAGCAGTTCAATAGCGGGGGGCCCACCCTACGAGCAGTACTTC,CASSSIAGGPPYEQYF
TRBJ2-1,TRBV6-1,NA,NA,TGTGCCAGCAGTGAATCCCCCTCGGGGGTGAGTTCCTACAATGAGCAGTTCTTC,CASSESPSGVSSYNEQFF
TRBJ1-3,TRBV12-3/TRBV12-4,NA,TRBD1,TGTGCCAGCAGGGACAGGGGGGCCAACTCTGGAAACACCATATATTTT,CASRDRGANSGNTIYF
TRBJ2-3,TRBV6-1,few,NA,TGTGCCAGTGGGGGGCCGTTCTCCACAGATACGCAGTATTTT,CASGGPFSTDTQYF
TRBJ1-1,TRBV6-5,NA,NA,TGTGCCAGCAGTTACTCGGGACGGAAGAACACTGAAGCTTTCTTT,CASSYSGRKNTEAFF
TRBJ2-7,TRBV12-3/TRBV12-4,NA,NA,TGTGCCAGCAGTCACGGGGGGCCTCTCGAGCAGTACTTC,CASSHGGPLEQYF
TRBJ1-3,TRBV18,NA,NA,TGTGCCAGCTCACCACTCGGGGGGAAGAGTCCTGGAAACACCATATATTTT,CASSPLGGKSPGNTIYF
TRBJ1-1,TRBV6-1,NA,TRBD1,TGTGCCAGCAGTGAACTAACAGGGGTTTACACTGAAGCTTTCTTT,CASSELTGVYTEAFF
TRBJ2-7,TRBV21-1,once,NA,TGTGCCAGCAGCAAAGTGGGACCCGACAAGGACAGGTCGCTACTCTCCTACGAGCAGTACTTC,CASSKVGPDKDRSLLSYEQYF
TRBJ1-6,TRBV5-6,NA,NA,TGTGCCAGCAGCCCCTACCCGTCGTATAATTCACCCCTCCACTTT,CASSPYPSYNSPLHF
TRBJ2-3,TRBV5-1,NA,NA,TGCGCCAGCAGCTTAAGTCCAGGGGGCACAGATACGCAGTATTTT,CASSLSPGGTDTQYF
TRBJ2-3,TRBV24-1,few,NA,TGTGCCACCAGTGATCCCTACACAGATACGCAGTATTTT,CATSDPYTDTQYF
TRBJ1-6,TRBV30,NA,NA,TGTGCCTGGAGTGTAGGCAGGGAAAATTCACCCCTCCACTTT,CAWSVGRENSPLHF
TRBJ2-2,TRBV7-2,few,NA,TGTGCCAGCAGCCGAGGGGGGGCGAACACCGGGGAGCTGTTTTTT,CASSRGGANTGELFF
TRBJ1-5,TRBV6-1,NA,TRBD1,TGTGCCATCCTACAGGGGACAGGGGAGGACCAGCCCCAGCATTTT,CAILQGTGEDQPQHF
TRBJ1-2,TRBV6-1,few,TRBD1,TGTGCCAGCAGTCCAAACAGGGGGCTCTATGGCTACACCTTC,CASSPNRGLYGYTF
TRBJ2-7,TRBV12-3/TRBV12-4,NA,NA,TGTGCCAGCAGTTTTGCCAGGGAAGGCTACGAGCAGTACTTC,CASSFAREGYEQYF
TRBJ2-7,TRBV20-1,NA,NA,TGCAGTGCTAGCGGCAGGGGTGCGTACGAGCAGTACTTC,CSASGRGAYEQYF
TRBJ2-3,TRBV20-1,NA,TRBD1,TGCAGTGCCCGTGGAGTACCGGGACAGGGGGCGATAGATACGCAGTATTTT,CSARGVPGQGAIDTQYF
TRBJ1-2,TRBV10-3,NA,TRBD1,TGTGCCATCAGTGAGTCCGGACAGGGTGTCTATGGCTACACCTTC,CAISESGQGVYGYTF
TRBJ1-6,TRBV9,NA,NA,TGTGCCAGCAGCGTAGATGGGGGGTATAATTCACCCCTCCACTTT,CASSVDGGYNSPLHF
TRBJ1-6,TRBV28,NA,TRBD1,TGTGCCAGCAGTTTATGGCAACAGGGGTTTGAATCACCCCTCCACTTT,CASSLWQQGFESPLHF
TRBJ2-5,TRBV20-1,NA,TRBD2,TGCAGTGCTAGAGTCCGGCCGAGACTAGCGGGGGGCCAAGAGACCCAGTACTTC,CSARVRPRLAGGQETQYF
TRBJ1-3,TRBV30,NA,NA,TGTGCCTGGTCAACCGGGCCCAGCAACACCATATATTTT,CAWSTGPSNTIYF
TRBJ1-6,TRBV19,NA,NA,TGTGCCAGTAGTACAACTGATAATTCACCCCTCCACTTT,CASSTTDNSPLHF
TRBJ1-6,TRBV6-4,NA,TRBD1,TGTGCCAGCAGTGAGACTGGACAGGGAGATTCACCCCTCCACTTT,CASSETGQGDSPLHF
TRBJ2-1,TRBV27,NA,NA,TGTGCCAGCAGTCCCAGACTATCCTCCTACAATGAGCAGTTCTTC,CASSPRLSSYNEQFF
TRBJ2-3,TRBV18,NA,NA,TGTGCCAGCTCACCCCCTTGGGCCACAGATACGCAGTATTTT,CASSPPWATDTQYF
TRBJ2-3,TRBV24-1,few,TRBD2,TGTGCCACCAGTGATATGGGCCTAGCGGGGACCCATACGCAGTATTTT,CATSDMGLAGTHTQYF
TRBJ2-5,TRBV7-8,NA,TRBD2,TGTGCCAGCAGCCCACTCGGGGGGTTTTCCCAAGAGACCCAGTACTTC,CASSPLGGFSQETQYF
TRBJ2-5,TRBV24-1,NA,TRBD2,TGTGCCACCAGTGATCCGGGACTAGCGGGGCAAGAGACCCAGTACTTC,CATSDPGLAGQETQYF
TRBJ2-1,TRBV2,NA,NA,TGTGCCAGCAGTGGAAGGCAGCCGACCGGTGAGCAGTTCTTC,CASSGRQPTGEQFF
TRBJ1-2,TRBV2,NA,TRBD1,TGTGCCAGCAGTGGGGACAGTAGGTATGGCTACACCTTC,CASSGDSRYGYTF
TRBJ2-5,TRBV20-1,NA,TRBD1,TGCAGTGCTGGAAGGCCGGGACAGGGTAGGGAGACCCAGTACTTC,CSAGRPGQGRETQYF
TRBJ1-4,TRBV6-5,NA,NA,TGTGCCAGCAGTTACGGAGGGGGTAGACGTGAAAAACTGTTTTTT,CASSYGGGRREKLFF
TRBJ1-2,TRBV6-5,NA,NA,TGTGCCAGCAGTTACTCGAGTACAGGACTCTATGGCTACACCTTC,CASSYSSTGLYGYTF